The clone carrying this TCR beta chain was counted ten times or more. CDR1 and CDR2 (germline): SEHNR, FQNEAQ (reference sequence). The CDR3 contains 15 residues. V shed 5 bases and J shed 0 bases, with 13 bases lying between them. TCRdb re-analysed the 5' RACE reads in MiXCR, keeping a single row per CDR3 protein. In the table there are 250,000 to 400,000 distinct CDR3 sequences, 3.5% to 4.5% of which are singletons. This record comes from a study of T cells after yellow fever vaccination. This chain uses TRBV7-9 with TRBJ1-2; no firm D call. Sequencing was performed on PBMCs, taken 15 days after the yellow fever booster vaccination. The source is a man between 18 and 29 years old who received the YFV17D yellow fever vaccine. This CDR3 is CASSQPLWTNYGYTF. The CDR3 nucleotides are TGTGCCAGCAGCCAACCTCTCTGGACTAACTATGGCTACACCTTC.